Following are 20 T cell receptor beta chains from one sample sequenced in a study of a mutant IDH1 vaccine in newly diagnosed glioma. The method was immunoSEQ multiplex PCR; TCRdb's version includes in-frame clones alone and lacks a portion of them. The table has some 27,000 clones, 75% to 80% seen once; the top ten hold about 9.4%. Antigen specificity for these receptors is unknown. Time point of the sample: week 5, during vaccination. What each vaccine dose contained was 300 ug of mutant IDH1 20-mer peptide, accompanied by topical imiquimod. Source: PBMCs, taken from a glioma patient whose treatment included an IDH1 peptide vaccine. The receptors stem from a man aged 40-49 years with glioma.

The chain links TRBV5-1 to TRBJ2-1; 9 positions agree with TRBD2. Trimming cost V 4 bases and J 2 bases; bases outside gene matches: 13. This CDR3 contains 18 residues. The germline V gene encodes CDR1 SGHRS and CDR2 YFSETQ. Here the CDR3 DNA reads TGCGCCAGCAGCCCCGTAGCTAGCGGGATACTCACCTACAATGAGCAGTTCTTC. Translating it yields CASSPVASGILTYNEQFF. The variable domain in full, completed from reference TRBV5-1 and TRBJ2-1, reads KAGVTQTPRYLIKTRGQQVTLSCSPISGHRSVSWYQQTPGQGLQFLFEYFSETQRNKGNFPGRFSGRQFSNSRSEMNVSTLELGDSALYLCASSPVASGILTYNEQFFGPGTRLTVL.

The CDR3 coding sequence is TGTGCCATCAGTCCTGGACTAGAATCGACCTACGAGCAGTACTTC. This gives the protein CAISPGLESTYEQYF. The J gene is TRBJ2-5, the V gene TRBV10-3; TRBD2 matches at 7 bases. The J call may be mistaken, given a closer DNA end match to TRBJ2-7. The CDR3 totals 15 residues. The germline V gene has CDR1 ENHRY and CDR2 SYGVKD.

The CDR3 DNA reads as TGTGCCAGCAGCTTAGAAATCTATAGCGAGCAGTACGTC. Amino acids: CASSLEIYSEQYV. The chain carries TRBV11-2 and TRBJ2-7; D gene ambiguous. The CDR3 length is 13 residues. The V end lost 0 bases, the J end lost 6 bases, and 9 bases lay between the germline ends. Germline values: CDR1 SGHAT, CDR2 FQNNGV.

Concerning this clone: The junction departs from germline at one end; a sequencing error may be responsible. The chain combines TRBV19 with TRBJ2-1; TRBD1 aligns across 10 bases. The V gene's germline CDR1 is LNHDA and CDR2 SQIVND (reference sequence). The CDR3 is 15 residues long. The CDR3 region is CASRIAGTGEYEQFF. For the CDR3, the DNA is TGTGCCAGTAGAATAGCCGGGACAGGGGAATATGAGCAGTTCTTC.

The chain recombines TRBV5-5 with TRBJ1-1; D gene unclear. This CDR3 comprises 15 residues. With 0 bases removed from V and 7 bases from J, the gap between germline ends came to 16 bases. From germline, CDR1 is SGHKS and CDR2 YYEKEE (reference sequence). CDR3 sequence (DNA): TGTGCCAGCAGCTTGGCCGTACACACGTTCGGTGAAGCTTTCTTT. Its translation is CASSLAVHTFGEAFF.

This chain joins TRBV5-1 and TRBJ2-7, with 10 bases matching TRBD1. V lost 4 bases, J lost 9 bases, and 10 bases stayed unmatched. Germline V gene data show CDR1 as SGHRS and CDR2 as YFSETQ. This CDR3 is built from 14 residues. CDR3 coding DNA: TGCGCCAGCAGCATTGGGACAGGGGAAAAGGGGCAGTACTTC. Its translation is CASSIGTGEKGQYF.

This rearrangement joins TRBV25-1 to TRBJ2-6; a possible D gene is TRBD2 (5 bases). CDR3 length equals 16 residues. V shed 3 bases and J shed 0 bases, with 9 bases lying between them. The germline CDR1 and CDR2 sequences are MGHDK and SYGVNS. The CDR3 sequence: CASSDQRDSGANVLTF. DNA for the CDR3: TGTGCCAGCAGTGATCAACGGGACTCTGGGGCCAACGTCCTGACTTTC.

This clone is a singleton in its sample. The chain has TRBV2 and TRBJ1-1; unclear D gene. V was clipped by 4 bases and J by 0 bases, with 9 bases between them. The CDR3 is 14 residues long. Germline V CDR1 and CDR2: SNHLY, FYNNEI. The CDR3 sequence: CASSGFLLNTEAFF. In DNA, the CDR3 is TGTGCCAGCAGTGGGTTTCTCTTGAACACTGAAGCTTTCTTT.

The chain combines TRBV5-4 with TRBJ2-2; D call uncertain. Germline CDR1 reads SGHNT; CDR2 reads YYREEE (reference sequence). The V end lost 4 bases, the J end lost 2 bases, and 15 bases lay between the germline ends. The CDR3 runs to 16 residues. CDR3 sequence: CASSLVPEINTGELFF. CDR3 DNA: TGTGCCAGCAGCCTGGTCCCCGAGATTAACACCGGGGAGCTGTTTTTT.

CDR3 protein: CASSVDGTSGEETQYF. The CDR3, as DNA: TGTGCCAGCAGCGTAGACGGGACTAGCGGTGAAGAGACCCAGTACTTC. This chain connects TRBV9 to TRBJ2-5; 11 nucleotides match TRBD2. Germline V lookup: CDR1 SGDLS, CDR2 YYNGEE. CDR3 length: 16 residues. After removal of 0 bases from V and 3 bases from J, the junction contained 4 bases not matched to a gene.

The chain is built from TRBV7-9 and TRBJ2-5; either TRBD1 or TRBD2 may fit D (5 bases each). Per the germline V gene, CDR1 is SEHNR and CDR2 is FQNEAQ (reference sequence). V lost 4 bases, J lost 7 bases, and 19 bases lay in between. This CDR3 comprises 15 residues. In nucleotides, the CDR3 is TGTGCCAGCAGCTACGGGGCGTTCGGCGCAGGGACCCAGTACTTC. Translated: CASSYGAFGAGTQYF. The whole variable domain, remainder taken from reference TRBV7-9 and TRBJ2-5, is DTGVSQNPRHKITKRGQNVTFRCDPISEHNRLYWYRQTLGQGPEFLTYFQNEAQLEKSRLLSDRFSAERPKGSFSTLEIQRTEQGDSAMYLCASSYGAFGAGTQYFGPGTRLLVL.

The chain recombines TRBV5-4 with TRBJ2-3, with a tentative D call TRBD2 (6 bases). V lost 4 bases and J lost 6, with 21 bases in between. CDR1 is SGHNT and CDR2 is YYREEE in the germline V gene (reference sequence). The CDR3 runs to 16 residues. In DNA, the CDR3 is TGTGCCAGCAGCCTAGTTGGAGCGGAGGGGAGGGATACGCAGTATTTT. Translated, it gives CASSLVGAEGRDTQYF.

This clone was seen once. The chain links TRBV19 to TRBJ2-7; TRBD1 matches at 11 bases. This CDR3 comprises 15 residues. Germline trimming cut 5 bases from V and 3 bases from J; bases unmatched to any gene: 6. Per germline, CDR1 LNHDA and CDR2 SQIVND (reference sequence). The CDR3 protein is CASSEVGQGDYEQYF. The CDR3 DNA reads as TGTGCCAGTAGTGAAGTGGGACAGGGGGACTACGAGCAGTACTTC.

The chain combines TRBV27 with TRBJ2-5; 8 bases fit TRBD1. The closer fit of TRBJ2-7 to the DNA end suggests the J call may be wrong. The CDR3 covers 14 residues. Germline V gives CDR1 MNHEY, CDR2 SMNVEV (reference sequence). This CDR3 is CASSLGQGSYEQYF. As DNA, the CDR3 is TGTGCCAGCAGTTTAGGACAGGGTTCCTACGAGCAGTACTTC.

V is TRBV6-5 and J is TRBJ2-1, with D perhaps being TRBD1 or TRBD2 (5 bases each). CDR3 length equals 15 residues. Trimming stripped 5 bases from V and 1 base from J, with 12 bases between. Looked up from germline, CDR1 is MNHEY and CDR2 is SVGAGI. CDR3 DNA: TGTGCCAGCAGTAAGGATGGGGGATCCTACAATGAGCAGTTCTTC. This codes for CASSKDGGSYNEQFF.

The chain joins TRBV9 to TRBJ2-5; D gene ambiguous. This CDR3 is 15 amino acids long. CDR1 is SGDLS, CDR2 YYNGEE, per germline. V lost 0 bases and J 1 base, leaving 10 bases between the germline ends. The CDR3 is CASSVDGASQETQYF. The CDR3, as DNA: TGTGCCAGCAGCGTAGATGGCGCCTCCCAAGAGACCCAGTACTTC.

This rearrangement joins TRBV7-9 to TRBJ2-4; TRBD2 matches 9 bases. CDR3 length: 17 amino acids. After removal of 4 bases from V and 3 bases from J, the junction contained 10 bases not matched to a gene. Germline V gene data show CDR1 as SEHNR and CDR2 as FQNEAQ (reference sequence). Here the CDR3 reads CASSSVGLADVKNIQYF. The CDR3 nucleotides are TGTGCCAGCAGCTCTGTGGGACTAGCTGATGTCAAAAACATTCAGTACTTC.

This clone has just a few counts. A junction end diverges from the germline sequence, so it may reflect a read error. This rearrangement joins TRBV5-6 to TRBJ1-2; 9 nucleotides align to TRBD1. CDR1 is SGHDT and CDR2 is YYEEEE in the germline V gene. This CDR3 contains 11 residues. The CDR3 DNA reads as TGTGCCAGCAGCCGGACAGGGGTCACAGACTTC. It yields the protein CASSRTGVTDF.

The chain employs TRBV14 and TRBJ2-1, with a weak D call TRBD1 (7 bases). Between the trimmed V and J ends, which lost 4 bases and 6 bases, there was a span of 19 bases. The CDR3 runs to 16 residues. CDR1 and CDR2 from the germline V gene are SGHDN and FVKESK. The CDR3, as DNA: TGTGCCAGCAGCCGAGCAGGGGGGAGGAGGAGCAATGAGCAGTTCTTC. It is translated as CASSRAGGRRSNEQFF.

The chain couples TRBV5-4 to TRBJ1-2; D is perhaps TRBD1 (6 bases). This CDR3 region has 13 residues. The V gene lost 4 bases and the J gene lost 8 bases, with 15 bases spanning the gap. Germline CDR1 reads SGHNT; CDR2 reads YYREEE (reference sequence). CDR3: CASSADRLGGYTF. CDR3 DNA: TGTGCCAGCAGCGCCGACAGGTTGGGGGGCTACACCTTC.